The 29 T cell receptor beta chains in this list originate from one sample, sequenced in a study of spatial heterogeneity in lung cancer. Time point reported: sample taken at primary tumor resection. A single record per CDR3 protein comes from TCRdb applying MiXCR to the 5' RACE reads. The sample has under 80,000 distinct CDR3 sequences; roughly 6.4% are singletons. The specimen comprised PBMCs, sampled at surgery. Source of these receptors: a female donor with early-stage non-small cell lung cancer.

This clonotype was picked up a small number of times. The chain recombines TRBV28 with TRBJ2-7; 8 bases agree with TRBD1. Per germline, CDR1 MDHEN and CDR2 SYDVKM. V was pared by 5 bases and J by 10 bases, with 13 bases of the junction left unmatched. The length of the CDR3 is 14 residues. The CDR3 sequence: CASSPGQGRSGQYF. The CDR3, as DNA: TGTGCCAGCAGTCCTGGACAGGGTCGTTCGGGCCAGTACTTC.

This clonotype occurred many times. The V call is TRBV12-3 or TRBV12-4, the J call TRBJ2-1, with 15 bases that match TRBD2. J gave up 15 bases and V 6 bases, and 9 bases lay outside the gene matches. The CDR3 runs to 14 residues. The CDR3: CASRLGLAGGRGFF. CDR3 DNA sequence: TGTGCCAGCAGGCTGGGACTAGCGGGAGGTCGCGGGTTCTTC.

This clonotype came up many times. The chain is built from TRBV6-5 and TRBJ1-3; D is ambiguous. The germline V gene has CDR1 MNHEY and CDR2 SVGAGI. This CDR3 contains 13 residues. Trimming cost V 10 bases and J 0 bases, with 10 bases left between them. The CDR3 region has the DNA TGTGCCACCACCTCATTCTCTGGAAACACCATATATTTT. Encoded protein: CATTSFSGNTIYF.

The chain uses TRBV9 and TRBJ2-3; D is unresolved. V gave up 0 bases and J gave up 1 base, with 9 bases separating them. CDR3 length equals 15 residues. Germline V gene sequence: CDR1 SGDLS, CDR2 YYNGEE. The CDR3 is CASSVDLNRTDTQYF. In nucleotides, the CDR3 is TGTGCCAGCAGCGTAGATTTAAACCGCACAGATACGCAGTATTTT.

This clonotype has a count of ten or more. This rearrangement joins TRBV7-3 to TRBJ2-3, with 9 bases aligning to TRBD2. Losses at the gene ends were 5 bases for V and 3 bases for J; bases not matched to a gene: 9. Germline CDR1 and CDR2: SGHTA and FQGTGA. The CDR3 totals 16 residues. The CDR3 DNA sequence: TGTGCCAGCAGCCCGACCCCTAGCGGGATTACAGATACGCAGTATTTT. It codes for CASSPTPSGITDTQYF.

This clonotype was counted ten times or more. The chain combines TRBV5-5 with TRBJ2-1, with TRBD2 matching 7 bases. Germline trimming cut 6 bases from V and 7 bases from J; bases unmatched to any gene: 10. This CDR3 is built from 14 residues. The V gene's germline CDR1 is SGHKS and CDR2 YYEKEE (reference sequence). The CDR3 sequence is CASILTGGLNEQFF. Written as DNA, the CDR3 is TGTGCCAGCATATTAACGGGGGGTTTGAATGAGCAGTTCTTC.

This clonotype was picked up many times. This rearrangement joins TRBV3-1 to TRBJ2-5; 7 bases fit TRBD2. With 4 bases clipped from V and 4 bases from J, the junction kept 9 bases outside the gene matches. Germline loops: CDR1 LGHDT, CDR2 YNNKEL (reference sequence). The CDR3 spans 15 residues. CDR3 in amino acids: CASSPTWEGVETQYF. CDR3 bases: TGTGCCAGCAGCCCAACGTGGGAGGGAGTAGAGACCCAGTACTTC.

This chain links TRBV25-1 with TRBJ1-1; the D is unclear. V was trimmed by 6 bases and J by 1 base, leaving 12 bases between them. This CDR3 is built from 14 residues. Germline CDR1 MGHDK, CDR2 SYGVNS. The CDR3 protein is CASSLLPENTEAFF. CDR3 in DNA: TGTGCCAGCAGCCTCCTACCGGAGAACACTGAAGCTTTCTTT. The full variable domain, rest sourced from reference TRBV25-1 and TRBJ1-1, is EADIYQTPRYLVIGTGKKITLECSQTMGHDKMYWYQQDPGMELHLIHYSYGVNSTEKGDLSSESTVSRIRTEHFPLTLESARPSHTSQYLCASSLLPENTEAFFGQGTRLTVV.

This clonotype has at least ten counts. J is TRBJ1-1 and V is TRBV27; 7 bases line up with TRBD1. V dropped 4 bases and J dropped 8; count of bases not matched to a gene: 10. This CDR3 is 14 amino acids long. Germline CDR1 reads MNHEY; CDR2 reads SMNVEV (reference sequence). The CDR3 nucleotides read TGTGCCAGCAGTTCGACAGGGAAAACGGGGGAAGCTTTCTTT. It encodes CASSSTGKTGEAFF.

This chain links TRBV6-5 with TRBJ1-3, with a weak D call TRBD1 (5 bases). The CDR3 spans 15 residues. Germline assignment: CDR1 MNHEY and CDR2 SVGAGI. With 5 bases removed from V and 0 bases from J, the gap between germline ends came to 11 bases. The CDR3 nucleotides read TGTGCCAGCAGTGTCACAGGCATCTCTGGAAACACCATATATTTT. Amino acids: CASSVTGISGNTIYF.

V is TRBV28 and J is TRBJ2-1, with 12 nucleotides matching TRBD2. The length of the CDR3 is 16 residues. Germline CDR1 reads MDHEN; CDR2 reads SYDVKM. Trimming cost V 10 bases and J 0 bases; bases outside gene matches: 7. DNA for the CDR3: TGTGCCAACCGCGGACTAGCGGGGATCTCCTACAATGAGCAGTTCTTC. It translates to CANRGLAGISYNEQFF.

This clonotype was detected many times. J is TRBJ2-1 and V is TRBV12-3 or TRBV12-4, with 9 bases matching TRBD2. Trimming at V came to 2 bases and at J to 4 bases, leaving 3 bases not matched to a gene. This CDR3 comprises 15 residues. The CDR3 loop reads CASSLSLAGYNEQFF. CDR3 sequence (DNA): TGTGCCAGCAGTTTATCCCTAGCGGGATACAATGAGCAGTTCTTC.

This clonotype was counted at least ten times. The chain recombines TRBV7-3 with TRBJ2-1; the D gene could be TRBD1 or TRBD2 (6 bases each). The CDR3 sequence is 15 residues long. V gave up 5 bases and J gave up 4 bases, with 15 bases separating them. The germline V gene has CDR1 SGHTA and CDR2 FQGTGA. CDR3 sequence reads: CASSLRGRGYNEQFF. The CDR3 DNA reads TGTGCCAGCAGCCTTCGGGGGCGGGGTTACAATGAGCAGTTCTTC.

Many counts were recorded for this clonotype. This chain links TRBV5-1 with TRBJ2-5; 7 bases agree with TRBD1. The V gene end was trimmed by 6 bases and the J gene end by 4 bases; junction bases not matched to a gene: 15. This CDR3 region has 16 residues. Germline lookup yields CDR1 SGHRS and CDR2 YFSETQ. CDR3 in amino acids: CASTSAPQGEGETQYF. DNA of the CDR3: TGCGCCAGCACCTCCGCACCCCAGGGGGAAGGAGAGACCCAGTACTTC. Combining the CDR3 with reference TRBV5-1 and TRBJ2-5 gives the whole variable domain KAGVTQTPRYLIKTRGQQVTLSCSPISGHRSVSWYQQTPGQGLQFLFEYFSETQRNKGNFPGRFSGRQFSNSRSEMNVSTLELGDSALYLCASTSAPQGEGETQYFGPGTRLLVL.

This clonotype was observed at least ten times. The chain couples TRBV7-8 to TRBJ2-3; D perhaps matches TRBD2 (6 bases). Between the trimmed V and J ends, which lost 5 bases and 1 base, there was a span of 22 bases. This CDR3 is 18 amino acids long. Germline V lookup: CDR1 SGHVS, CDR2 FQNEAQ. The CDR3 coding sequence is TGTGCCAGCAGCGCAAAGGAGGGCTCTAGCCGTGGCACAGATACGCAGTATTTT. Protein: CASSAKEGSSRGTDTQYF.

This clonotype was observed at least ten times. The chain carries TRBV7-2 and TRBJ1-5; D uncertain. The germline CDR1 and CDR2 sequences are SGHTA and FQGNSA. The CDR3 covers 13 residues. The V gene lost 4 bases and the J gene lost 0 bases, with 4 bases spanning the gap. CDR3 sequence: CASSSNSNQPQHF. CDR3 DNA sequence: TGTGCCAGCAGCTCCAATAGCAATCAGCCCCAGCATTTT.

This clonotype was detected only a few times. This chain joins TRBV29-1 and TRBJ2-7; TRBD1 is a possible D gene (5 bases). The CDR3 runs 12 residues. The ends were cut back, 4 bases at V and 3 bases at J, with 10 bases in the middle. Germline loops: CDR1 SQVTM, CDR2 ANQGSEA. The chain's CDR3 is CSVGSGLYEQYF. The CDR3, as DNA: TGCAGCGTTGGGTCAGGGCTCTACGAGCAGTACTTC.

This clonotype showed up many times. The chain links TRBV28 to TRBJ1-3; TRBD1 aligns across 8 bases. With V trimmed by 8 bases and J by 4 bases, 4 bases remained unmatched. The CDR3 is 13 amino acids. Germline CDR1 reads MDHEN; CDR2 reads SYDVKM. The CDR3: CASHTGGGNTIYF. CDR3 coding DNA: TGTGCCAGCCATACAGGGGGAGGAAACACCATATATTTT.

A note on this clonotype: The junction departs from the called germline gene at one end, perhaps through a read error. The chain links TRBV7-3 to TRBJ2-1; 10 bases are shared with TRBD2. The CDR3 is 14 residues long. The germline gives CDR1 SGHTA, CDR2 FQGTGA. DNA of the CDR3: TGTGTCAGCAGCTTTACTAGCGGGAACAATGAGCAGTTCTTC. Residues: CVSSFTSGNNEQFF.

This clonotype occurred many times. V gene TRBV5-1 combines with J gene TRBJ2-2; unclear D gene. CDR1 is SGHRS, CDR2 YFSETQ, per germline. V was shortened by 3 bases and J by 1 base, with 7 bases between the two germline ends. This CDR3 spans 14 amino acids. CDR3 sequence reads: CASSYRLNTGELFF. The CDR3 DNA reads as TGCGCCAGCAGCTACCGCCTGAACACCGGGGAGCTGTTTTTT. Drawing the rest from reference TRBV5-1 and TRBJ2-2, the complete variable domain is KAGVTQTPRYLIKTRGQQVTLSCSPISGHRSVSWYQQTPGQGLQFLFEYFSETQRNKGNFPGRFSGRQFSNSRSEMNVSTLELGDSALYLCASSYRLNTGELFFGEGSRLTVL.

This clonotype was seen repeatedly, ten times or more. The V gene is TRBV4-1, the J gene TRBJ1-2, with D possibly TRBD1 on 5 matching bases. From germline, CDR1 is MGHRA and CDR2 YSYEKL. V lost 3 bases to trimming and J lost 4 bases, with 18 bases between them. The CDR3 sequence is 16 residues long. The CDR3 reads CASSQGPGQYGYGYTF. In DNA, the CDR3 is TGCGCCAGCAGCCAGGGGCCAGGGCAGTACGGCTATGGCTACACCTTC.

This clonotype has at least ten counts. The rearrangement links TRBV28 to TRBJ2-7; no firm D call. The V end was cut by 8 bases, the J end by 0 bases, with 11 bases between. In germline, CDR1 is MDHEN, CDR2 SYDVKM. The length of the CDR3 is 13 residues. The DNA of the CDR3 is TGTGCCAGCCTGACGGAGAGCTCCTACGAGCAGTACTTC. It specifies CASLTESSYEQYF.

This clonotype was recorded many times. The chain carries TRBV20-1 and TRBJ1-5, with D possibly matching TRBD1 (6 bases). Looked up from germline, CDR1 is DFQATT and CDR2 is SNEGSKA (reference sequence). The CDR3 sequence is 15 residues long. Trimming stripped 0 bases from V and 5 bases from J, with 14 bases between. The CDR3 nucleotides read TGCAGTGCTAGAGACTCCGGGACAAGGGATCAGCCCCAGCATTTT. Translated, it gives CSARDSGTRDQPQHF.

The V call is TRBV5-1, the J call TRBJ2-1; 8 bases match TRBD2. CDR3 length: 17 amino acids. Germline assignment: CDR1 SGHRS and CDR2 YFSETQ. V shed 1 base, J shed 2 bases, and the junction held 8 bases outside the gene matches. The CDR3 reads CASSLREGDRAYNEQFF. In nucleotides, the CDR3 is TGCGCCAGCAGCTTGCGGGAGGGAGACCGGGCCTACAATGAGCAGTTCTTC.

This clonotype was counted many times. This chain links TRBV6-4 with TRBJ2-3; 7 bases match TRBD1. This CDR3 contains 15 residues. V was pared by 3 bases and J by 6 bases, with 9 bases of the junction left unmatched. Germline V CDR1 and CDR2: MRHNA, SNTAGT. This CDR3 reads CASSETADRADTQYF. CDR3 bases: TGTGCCAGCAGTGAGACCGCCGACAGGGCGGATACGCAGTATTTT.

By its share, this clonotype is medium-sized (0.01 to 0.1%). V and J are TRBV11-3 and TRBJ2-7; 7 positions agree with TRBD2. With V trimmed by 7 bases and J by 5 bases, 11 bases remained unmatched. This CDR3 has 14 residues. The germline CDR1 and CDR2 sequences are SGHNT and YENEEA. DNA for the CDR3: TGTGCCAGCACCCTCGGTCCGGGAGGCCACGAGCAGTACTTC. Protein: CASTLGPGGHEQYF.

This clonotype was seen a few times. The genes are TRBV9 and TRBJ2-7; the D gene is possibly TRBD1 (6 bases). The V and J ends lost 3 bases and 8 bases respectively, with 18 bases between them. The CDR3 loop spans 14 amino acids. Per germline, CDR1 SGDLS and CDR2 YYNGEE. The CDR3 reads CASSARTAPTKQYF. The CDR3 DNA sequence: TGTGCCAGCAGCGCCCGGACAGCTCCAACCAAGCAGTACTTC. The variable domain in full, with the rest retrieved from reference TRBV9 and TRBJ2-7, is DSGVTQTPKHLITATGQRVTLRCSPRSGDLSVYWYQQSLDQGLQFLIQYYNGEERAKGNILERFSAQQFPDLHSELNLSSLELGDSALYFCASSARTAPTKQYFGPGTRLTVT.

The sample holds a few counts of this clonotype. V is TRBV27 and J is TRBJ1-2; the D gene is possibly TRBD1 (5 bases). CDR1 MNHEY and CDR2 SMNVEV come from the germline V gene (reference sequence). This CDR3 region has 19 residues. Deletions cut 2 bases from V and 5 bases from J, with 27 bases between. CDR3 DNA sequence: TGTGCCAGCAGTTTAACCCCCGCAGGGCGCAGGGTTCTTCCGTATGGCTACACCTTC. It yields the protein CASSLTPAGRRVLPYGYTF.

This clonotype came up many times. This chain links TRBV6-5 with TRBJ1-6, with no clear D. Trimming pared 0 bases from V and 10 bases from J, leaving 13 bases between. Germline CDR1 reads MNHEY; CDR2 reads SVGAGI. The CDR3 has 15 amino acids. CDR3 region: CASSYSIGEQSPLHF. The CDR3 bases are TGTGCCAGCAGTTACTCGATCGGGGAGCAATCACCCCTCCACTTT.